The entry below gives a single T cell receptor (beta chain) sequence along with its context. Its target is unknown. 13 Jbeta primers and 60 Vbeta primers were used for the PCR. This table comes from immunoSEQ multiplex PCR, and its TCRdb copy is limited to in-frame clones, with some not included. The sample includes some 110,000 clones, over 70% seen only once; the top ten take 2.1%. The data are from a study of cytomegalovirus exposure and HLA in healthy donors. Whole-study results and caveats: Most subjects had HLA-A and HLA-B alleles reportedly predicted accurately by TCR beta sequences. Information on immune exposure was restricted to one variable (CMV serostatus).

Germline V gene sequence: CDR1 SGHTA, CDR2 FQGNSA. The V end was cut by 2 bases, the J end by 4 bases, with 9 bases between. The CDR3 length is 15 residues. V and J are TRBV7-2 and TRBJ1-6, with D possibly matching TRBD1 (5 bases). Material for sequencing was PBMCs. The sequence was collected from a man aged 30-40 years in good health and CMV-seronegative. The CDR3 here is CASSLRAGYNSPLHF. In nucleotides, the CDR3 is TGTGCCAGCAGCTTAAGGGCAGGGTATAATTCACCCCTCCACTTT.